The 13 T cell receptor beta chains below were found in one sample sequenced in a study of blood T cell repertoires in COVID-19. Libraries were prepared by immunoSEQ multiplex PCR; TCRdb keeps only in-frame clonotypes and omits some of them. The repertoire holds about 260,000 clones, 85% to 90% seen once, with approximately 1.6% in the top ten. The sequenced material came from peripheral blood. These TCRs come from a woman between 40 and 50 years old who had recovered from COVID-19.

This chain joins TRBV6-2 or TRBV6-3 and TRBJ2-3; TRBD2 might be the D (7 bases). From germline, CDR1 is MNHEY and CDR2 SVGEGT. This CDR3 contains 15 residues. Deletions cut 2 bases from V and 0 bases from J, with 9 bases between. The CDR3 region has the DNA TGTGCCAGCAGTTACGCGGGGGCCAGCACAGATACGCAGTATTTT. Translated, it gives CASSYAGASTDTQYF.

This chain joins TRBV6-2 or TRBV6-3 and TRBJ1-6; 7 positions agree with TRBD1. The J segment lost 8 bases and the V segment lost 2 bases, leaving 3 bases of the junction unmatched. Germline V gives CDR1 MNHEY, CDR2 SVGEGT. The CDR3 loop spans 14 amino acids. The CDR3 spells CASSYQGEDSPLHF. The CDR3 DNA follows: TGTGCCAGCAGTTACCAGGGGGAGGATTCACCCCTCCACTTT.

The V gene is TRBV19, the J gene TRBJ1-4; no reliable D call. The CDR3 is 13 residues long. V gave up 4 bases and J gave up 6 bases, with 9 bases separating them. CDR1 LNHDA and CDR2 SQIVND come from the germline V gene (reference sequence). CDR3 region: CASSKSGDEKLFF. For the CDR3, the DNA is TGTGCCAGTAGTAAGTCGGGAGATGAAAAACTGTTTTTT.

The chain employs TRBV10-3 and TRBJ1-1; 7 nucleotides match TRBD1. V gave up 11 bases and J gave up 0 bases; unmatched junction bases: 6. The CDR3 spans 13 residues. Germline-derived CDR1 and CDR2 are ENHRY and SYGVKD. DNA of the CDR3: TGTGCCTCGACAGGGCCTATGAACACTGAAGCTTTCTTT. It translates to CASTGPMNTEAFF.

This chain connects TRBV18 to TRBJ1-1; 10 bases line up with TRBD1. The junction had 9 bases not matched to a gene; V was cut back by 2 bases and J by 6 bases. The length of the CDR3 is 16 residues. Germline CDR1 and CDR2: KGHSH and LQKENI. The CDR3 sequence: CASSPSLTGGRAEAFF. In DNA form, the CDR3 reads TGTGCCAGCTCACCATCACTGACAGGGGGCAGGGCTGAAGCTTTCTTT.

The sample holds one count of this clone. This rearrangement joins TRBV4-1 to TRBJ2-1, with 14 nucleotides matching TRBD2. The germline V gene encodes CDR1 MGHRA and CDR2 YSYEKL. The CDR3 loop spans 13 amino acids. Germline trimming cut 1 base from V and 14 bases from J; bases unmatched to any gene: 1. CDR3 loop: CASSQVGLAGEFF. CDR3 nucleotide sequence: TGCGCCAGCAGCCAAGTGGGACTAGCGGGGGAGTTCTTC.

The chain has TRBV5-1 and TRBJ1-1; TRBD1 aligns across 7 bases. The CDR3 is made up of 15 amino acids. The germline gives CDR1 SGHRS, CDR2 YFSETQ. Germline trimming cut 6 bases from V and 1 base from J; bases unmatched to any gene: 9. The DNA for the CDR3 is TGCGCCAGCAACCCGGGAGGGACAGCGAACACTGAAGCTTTCTTT. Its translation: CASNPGGTANTEAFF.

The V and J genes are TRBV7-9 and TRBJ2-7; D is uncertain. The V and J ends lost 5 bases and 5 bases respectively, with 19 bases between them. The CDR3 is 15 amino acids. Per the germline V gene, CDR1 is SEHNR and CDR2 is FQNEAQ (reference sequence). Written as DNA, the CDR3 is TGTGCCAGCAGCCCTATTGAGAGCGACGACCACGAGCAGTACTTC. It specifies CASSPIESDDHEQYF.

This clone came up once. V and J are TRBV10-3 and TRBJ1-6; the D gene is possibly TRBD1 (5 bases). Germline CDR1 is ENHRY and CDR2 is SYGVKD. V lost 4 bases and J 8 bases, leaving 15 bases between the germline ends. The CDR3 has 15 amino acids. The CDR3 coding sequence is TGTGCCATCAGTGCAGGAAGGGGCTCGTATTCACCCCTCCACTTT. Amino acid sequence: CAISAGRGSYSPLHF.

The CDR3 coding sequence is TGTGCCAGCAGCTTACAGGGCCTCTTGAACACTGAAGCTTTCTTT. This sequence encodes CASSLQGLLNTEAFF. The chain has TRBV7-2 and TRBJ1-1; maybe TRBD1 (5 bases). The CDR3 spans 15 residues. Trimming took 2 bases from V and 0 from J, leaving 10 bases between them. CDR1 is SGHTA, CDR2 FQGNSA, per germline.

DNA for the CDR3: TGTGCCAGCAGCATCGGGGGGGCGCGCGGTTCGGACGAGCAGTACTTC. This sequence encodes CASSIGGARGSDEQYF. This chain joins TRBV9 and TRBJ2-7, with 8 bases lining up with TRBD2. There are 16 residues in the CDR3. Germline V CDR1 and CDR2: SGDLS, YYNGEE. V dropped 4 bases and J dropped 5; count of bases not matched to a gene: 14.

This chain connects TRBV6-2 or TRBV6-3 to TRBJ1-6; D might be TRBD1 (5 bases). The V gene lost 5 bases and the J gene lost 5 bases, with 16 bases spanning the gap. Germline values: CDR1 MNHEY, CDR2 SVGEGT. CDR3 size: 16 residues. CDR3 nucleotide sequence: TGTGCCAGCAGTCGAAGGACGGGGGTCCATAATTCACCCCTCCACTTT. Protein product: CASSRRTGVHNSPLHF.

The J gene is TRBJ2-3, the V gene TRBV18; 8 bases line up with TRBD2. The CDR3 spans 19 residues. With 4 bases clipped from V and 1 base from J, the junction kept 16 bases outside the gene matches. Germline V gene lookup returns CDR1 KGHSH and CDR2 LQKENI. CDR3 in DNA: TGTGCCAGCTCACAGATCAAGCGGGGGAGTAATGACGGCACAGATACGCAGTATTTT. Its translation: CASSQIKRGSNDGTDTQYF.